The source of this TCR beta chain is a study of blood T cell repertoires in COVID-19. Study overall: Italy, Spain and the United States were the sources of the convalescent and acute COVID-19 samples. Nucleic acid was either cDNA or gDNA, and it came from T cells, B-cell-depleted T cells, or PBMCs.

J was trimmed by 4 bases and V by 0 bases; bases with no gene match: 9. The CDR3 totals 16 residues. Germline lookup yields CDR1 SGHRS and CDR2 YFSETQ. Authors' analysis steps: Amplification with reference gene primers provided the estimates of nucleated cell counts. The protocol was immunoSEQ multiplex PCR, while the TCRdb copy is restricted to in-frame clones and leaves out a portion. The V and J calls and clone size come from that table; D and trimming were worked out from the DNA. The sample includes around 100,000 clones, around four fifths of them seen just once. This TCR came from a man between 65 and 79 years old with active or convalescent COVID-19. What was sequenced was peripheral blood. This chain connects TRBV5-1 to TRBJ2-7; TRBD1 matches 8 bases. The CDR3 reads CASSLVPRTGKYEQYF. In DNA, the CDR3 is TGCGCCAGCAGCTTGGTACCGCGGACAGGGAAGTACGAGCAGTACTTC.